A selection of T cell receptor beta chains follows, all from one sample in a study of blood T cell repertoires in COVID-19. Profiled with immunoSEQ multiplex PCR; TCRdb holds only in-frame clones, not every one. The sample carries about 190,000 clones, roughly 86% recorded once. Sequenced material: peripheral blood. All receptors come from a woman aged 70-85 years with active or convalescent COVID-19. CDR3s leave out the opening cysteine and the closing phenylalanine or tryptophan.

j_call cdr3_length v_call cdr3_aa
TRBJ2-1 13 TRBV3-1/TRBV3-2 ASRPRQGAYNEQF
TRBJ1-6 13 TRBV6-5 ARIGESSYNSPLH
TRBJ2-6 17 TRBV6-1 ASSEMSGGVTSGANVLT
TRBJ1-1 11 TRBV28 ASIPVGGTEAF
TRBJ2-5 11 TRBV3-1/TRBV3-2 ASSQKVGGTQY
TRBJ2-7 10 TRBV29-1 SVRSSPYEQY
TRBJ2-1 13 TRBV29-1 SVDGAGSSYNEQF
TRBJ2-1 13 TRBV2 ASSGTGVFYNEQF
TRBJ1-4 12 TRBV28 ASSYLTGYEKLF
TRBJ2-4 13 TRBV20-1 SASLDRGAKNIQY
TRBJ2-7 12 TRBV6-5 ASRGDRGVGEQY
TRBJ2-7 13 TRBV6-1 ASSDAGTGPYEQY
TRBJ1-1 15 TRBV18 ASSPTGTGGVGTEAF
TRBJ2-2 13 TRBV2 ASSLSGRNTGELF
TRBJ2-7 13 TRBV6-1 ASSEHRLTAYEQY
TRBJ1-6 13 TRBV30 AWSKPGTYNSPLH